One and the same sample provided the 11 T cell receptor beta chains below, sequenced in a study of T cell responses to AZD1222 COVID-19 vaccine. The method was immunoSEQ multiplex PCR; TCRdb's version includes in-frame clones alone and lacks a portion of them. The table shows 100,000 or so clones, with 87% occurring only once. Specimen: peripheral blood, collected on day 0 of AZD1222 vaccination. The source is an adult in good health.

The rearrangement uses TRBV10-3 and TRBJ2-2; 10 bases map to TRBD2. J was trimmed by 1 base and V by 5 bases; bases with no gene match: 7. This CDR3 has 17 amino acids. Germline V gene sequence: CDR1 ENHRY, CDR2 SYGVKD. CDR3 region: CAISRTSGVLNTGELFF. The CDR3 DNA reads as TGTGCCATCAGTCGGACTAGCGGAGTTCTGAACACCGGGGAGCTGTTTTTT.

The gene calls are TRBV9 and TRBJ2-7; TRBD1 matches 12 bases. The germline CDR1 and CDR2 sequences are SGDLS and YYNGEE. The CDR3 runs to 15 residues. J gave up 4 bases and V 4 bases, and 6 bases lay outside the gene matches. CDR3 coding DNA: TGTGCCAGCAGCCCGGGACAGGGGGCCGGTTACGAGCAGTACTTC. Amino acid sequence: CASSPGQGAGYEQYF.

This chain links TRBV11-3 with TRBJ2-3, with 12 positions matching TRBD2. The germline CDR1 and CDR2 sequences are SGHNT and YENEEA. V was clipped by 5 bases and J by 6 bases; unmatched bases: 3. This CDR3 contains 14 residues. In nucleotides, the CDR3 is TGTGCCAGCAGCCCGACTAGCGGGAGTGATACGCAGTATTTT. Its protein is CASSPTSGSDTQYF.

V gene TRBV4-1 combines with J gene TRBJ2-7, with D perhaps given as TRBD1 or TRBD2 (6 bases each). Germline V gene sequence: CDR1 MGHRA, CDR2 YSYEKL. CDR3 length: 13 residues. The V end lost 4 bases, the J end lost 6 bases, and 13 bases lay between the germline ends. CDR3 bases: TGCGCCAGCAGCCCTCCGGGGGCCCGCGAGCAGTACTTC. Translated: CASSPPGAREQYF.

This rearrangement joins TRBV10-3 to TRBJ1-1; D is undetermined. The CDR3 spans 12 residues. Germline V gene lookup returns CDR1 ENHRY and CDR2 SYGVKD. Deletions cut 2 bases from V and 3 bases from J, with 4 bases between. CDR3 bases: TGTGCCATCAGTGAGACAGACACTGAAGCTTTCTTT. This sequence encodes CAISETDTEAFF.

The J gene is TRBJ2-7, the V gene TRBV28; TRBD1 aligns across 7 bases. CDR1 is MDHEN and CDR2 is SYDVKM in the germline V gene. CDR3 size: 14 residues. After removal of 6 bases from V and 2 bases from J, the junction contained 7 bases not matched to a gene. The CDR3 region is CASSSGGFPYEQYF. The CDR3 DNA follows: TGTGCCAGCAGCTCAGGGGGATTCCCCTACGAGCAGTACTTC.

The gene calls are TRBV9 and TRBJ2-3, with D possibly TRBD1 on 5 matching bases. Germline CDR1 reads SGDLS; CDR2 reads YYNGEE. Trimming shortened V by 3 bases and J by 1 base, and 9 bases separated the two germline ends. This CDR3 contains 14 residues. CDR3 in DNA: TGTGCCAGCAGCGCAGGGATTGGCACAGATACGCAGTATTTT. Residues: CASSAGIGTDTQYF.

The gene calls are TRBV18 and TRBJ1-4; D gene unclear. The CDR3 has 15 residues. Trimming shortened V by 2 bases and J by 0 bases, and 7 bases separated the two germline ends. Germline CDR1 and CDR2: KGHSH and LQKENI. The CDR3 here is CASSPSGATNEKLFF. The CDR3 region has the DNA TGTGCCAGCTCACCATCCGGAGCAACTAATGAAAAACTGTTTTTT.

The chain links TRBV5-6 to TRBJ1-2; 7 bases are shared with TRBD1. The trim removed 6 bases at V and 4 bases at J, leaving 9 bases unmatched. The CDR3 is made up of 14 amino acids. The V gene's germline CDR1 is SGHDT and CDR2 YYEEEE. CDR3 amino acids: CASTRDRAFYGYTF. Written as DNA, the CDR3 is TGTGCCAGCACCCGTGACAGGGCCTTCTATGGCTACACCTTC.

This chain connects TRBV5-1 to TRBJ2-1; 9 nucleotides match TRBD1. Germline-derived CDR1 and CDR2 are SGHRS and YFSETQ. J gave up 6 bases and V 2 bases, and 3 bases lay outside the gene matches. The CDR3 is 14 amino acids. The CDR3 DNA is TGCGCCAGCAGCTTAGGGACAGGGTCCAATGAGCAGTTCTTC. Translating gives CASSLGTGSNEQFF.

V usage is TRBV19 and J usage is TRBJ1-2, with a tentative D call TRBD1 (6 bases). The CDR3 covers 15 residues. Trimming removed 5 bases from V and 4 bases from J, with 17 bases in between. CDR1 and CDR2 from the germline V gene are LNHDA and SQIVND (reference sequence). CDR3 sequence: CASSPRGKRGYGYTF. The CDR3 coding sequence is TGTGCCAGTAGTCCGAGGGGGAAGCGGGGCTATGGCTACACCTTC.